One and the same sample provided the 9 T cell receptor beta chains below, sequenced in a study of blood T cells in healthy people across ages. Using a J-beta primer mix together with a sample-barcoded 5' primer, a second PCR was run for roughly 6 to 11 cycles. Via MiXCR, TCRdb re-called the 5' RACE reads, giving one row per CDR3 protein. This sample has around 600,000 distinct CDR3 sequences, with roughly 48% found just once. The sample comprised blood. The source of these receptors is an elderly man in good health.

This clonotype was counted a few times. The chain recombines TRBV7-2 with TRBJ2-7; 7 positions match TRBD1. Germline values: CDR1 SGHTA, CDR2 FQGNSA. V lost 0 bases and J lost 5; bases outside the gene matches: 4. The length of the CDR3 is 14 residues. CDR3 in amino acids: CASSLAFTGDEQYF. The CDR3 bases are TGTGCCAGCAGCTTAGCGTTCACAGGGGACGAGCAGTACTTC.

The chain employs TRBV7-8 and TRBJ1-4; D is perhaps TRBD1 (6 bases). The germline V gene encodes CDR1 SGHVS and CDR2 FQNEAQ. This CDR3 is built from 17 residues. With 5 bases removed from V and 1 base from J, the gap between germline ends came to 17 bases. CDR3 amino acids: CASSLSRGAGTNEKLFF. The DNA for the CDR3 is TGTGCCAGCAGCCTCAGCAGGGGCGCCGGAACTAATGAAAAACTGTTTTTT.

Of note for this clonotype: The junction departs from the called germline gene at one end, perhaps through a read error. The chain recombines TRBV6-4 with TRBJ2-1; 9 nucleotides match TRBD2. Germline assignment: CDR1 MRHNA and CDR2 SNTAGT. The length of the CDR3 is 15 residues. The CDR3 reads CASSDSGGSYNGQFF. In nucleotides, the CDR3 is TGTGCAAGCAGTGATAGCGGGGGATCCTACAATGGGCAGTTCTTC.

The gene calls are TRBV6-1 and TRBJ2-5; the D gene is possibly TRBD1 (5 bases). With 1 base removed from V and 5 bases from J, the gap between germline ends came to 11 bases. Germline lookup yields CDR1 MNHNS and CDR2 SASEGT. The CDR3 spans 14 residues. CDR3 in amino acids: CASSEGGARETQYF. For the CDR3, the DNA is TGTGCCAGCAGTGAAGGGGGCGCTCGGGAGACCCAGTACTTC.

The chain combines TRBV2 with TRBJ1-2; the match to TRBD1 covers 7 bases. Germline CDR1 is SNHLY and CDR2 is FYNNEI. Trimming at V came to 2 bases and at J to 4 bases, leaving 10 bases not matched to a gene. The CDR3 covers 16 residues. The CDR3 loop reads CASSESRDRRLYGYTF. The CDR3 DNA reads as TGTGCCAGCAGTGAATCCCGGGACAGACGCCTCTATGGCTACACCTTC.

The rearrangement joins TRBV7-2 to TRBJ2-1; D may match TRBD1 or TRBD2 (6 bases each). Germline lookup yields CDR1 SGHTA and CDR2 FQGNSA. The CDR3 extends over 16 amino acids. V was shortened by 0 bases and J by 4 bases, with 13 bases between the two germline ends. The DNA for the CDR3 is TGTGCCAGCAGCTTAGCGGGGGGCGGGACTTACAATGAGCAGTTCTTC. Protein sequence: CASSLAGGGTYNEQFF.

The chain joins TRBV7-9 to TRBJ2-4; 10 bases are a match to TRBD1. The end of the DNA fits TRBJ2-7 better, so the J call may be wrong. Germline V gene data show CDR1 as SEHNR and CDR2 as FQNEAQ (reference sequence). The CDR3 loop spans 13 amino acids. The DNA of the CDR3 is TGTGCCAGCAGCCATGGACAGGGGGACGAGCAGTACTTC. It translates to CASSHGQGDEQYF.

V gene TRBV6-2 or TRBV6-3 combines with J gene TRBJ1-6, with 8 bases aligning to TRBD1. Germline V gene data show CDR1 as MNHEY and CDR2 as SVGEGT. The CDR3 totals 14 residues. With 7 bases clipped from V and 9 bases from J, the junction kept 8 bases outside the gene matches. CDR3 DNA sequence: TGTGCCAGCATCAGACAGGGGACGGCTTCACCCCTCCACTTT. It is translated as CASIRQGTASPLHF.

On this clonotype itself: An end of the junction does not agree with germline; a read error may underlie this. The chain joins TRBV12-3 or TRBV12-4 to TRBJ1-6; D is uncertain. The CDR3 has 12 residues. The CDR3 protein is CARSLDGVALHF. As DNA, the CDR3 is TGTGCCCGCAGTTTAGATGGGGTGGCCCTCCACTTT.